This T cell receptor (beta chain) originates from a study of shared clonotypes between healthy human individuals. Overall study results and limits: Among the subsets, naive ones generally showed larger estimated richness than memory ones. Sharing across four donors was highest in naive CD4 (roughly 5%) and lowest in memory CD8 (approximately 0.4%).

Remarks on this clone: Its target is not known.

Profiling relied on immunoSEQ multiplex PCR, and the TCRdb table lists in-frame clones only, not all of them. Found here are roughly 170,000 clones, 60% to 75% of them singletons; the top ten hold 8% to 13%. The clonotype comes from a man between 25 and 39 years old in good health. The specimen was memory CD4+ T cells sorted from blood. As to subset: CD45RA-negative fraction.

The chain's CDR3 is CASSTTSGSSDTQYF. The CDR3 DNA follows: TGTGCCAGCAGCACAACTAGCGGGAGTTCAGATACGCAGTATTTT. The J gene is TRBJ2-3, the V gene TRBV7-2; 11 nucleotides agree with TRBD2. CDR1 is SGHTA, CDR2 FQGNSA, per germline. The CDR3 is 15 amino acids. Losses at the gene ends were 5 bases for V and 4 bases for J; bases not matched to a gene: 5.